A single sample is the source of the 23 T cell receptor beta chains below, sequenced in a study of identical twins. TCRdb called the 5' RACE reads again in MiXCR, with one record for every CDR3 protein. Of roughly 690,000 distinct CDR3 sequences listed, over 5% are singletons. The sequenced material came from naive T cells sorted from blood. All receptors derive from a man between 18 and 29 years old in good health.

This clonotype has ten or more counts. The V gene is TRBV12-3 or TRBV12-4, the J gene TRBJ2-2; no reliable D call. The CDR3 totals 15 residues. The ends were cut back, 7 bases at V and 1 base at J, with 13 bases in the middle. The DNA for the CDR3 is TGTGCCAGCACCCTCGGGCCGCGGAACACCGGGGAGCTGTTTTTT. Translation: CASTLGPRNTGELFF.

This clonotype was seen only a few times. This chain links TRBV15 with TRBJ2-5, with 14 bases lining up with TRBD2. V dropped 2 bases and J dropped 2; count of bases not matched to a gene: 10. The CDR3 is 19 amino acids. CDR1 LNHNV and CDR2 YYDKDF come from the germline V gene (reference sequence). CDR3 sequence (DNA): TGTGCCACCAGCAGATCCGGGACTAGCGGGAGCTTCCGGCAAGAGACCCAGTACTTC. Its translation: CATSRSGTSGSFRQETQYF.

This clonotype appeared many times. The chain has TRBV20-1 and TRBJ2-1, with 11 bases aligning to TRBD2. This CDR3 is built from 16 residues. J gave up 3 bases and V 1 base, and 5 bases lay outside the gene matches. Germline loops: CDR1 DFQATT, CDR2 SNEGSKA (reference sequence). CDR3 in amino acids: CSARGSGRVGYNEQFF. CDR3 sequence (DNA): TGCAGTGCTAGAGGTAGCGGGAGGGTTGGCTACAATGAGCAGTTCTTC.

This clonotype occurred many times. This chain connects TRBV7-9 to TRBJ2-7; maybe TRBD1 (6 bases). The V end lost 3 bases, the J end lost 3 bases, and 9 bases lay between the germline ends. CDR1 SEHNR and CDR2 FQNEAQ come from the germline V gene (reference sequence). The CDR3 runs to 13 residues. CDR3 amino acids: CASSFKDSYEQYF. DNA for the CDR3: TGTGCCAGCAGCTTCAAGGACAGCTACGAGCAGTACTTC.

This clonotype was counted a few times. This chain joins TRBV2 and TRBJ1-5, with D tentatively TRBD1 (6 bases). Germline V gene data show CDR1 as SNHLY and CDR2 as FYNNEI. The CDR3 has 13 residues. Between the trimmed V and J ends, which lost 9 bases and 6 bases, there was a span of 15 bases. The CDR3 region has the DNA TGTGCCAGTCACTCCACAGGGTCTCAGCCCCAGCATTTT. It is translated as CASHSTGSQPQHF.

This clonotype showed up many times. This chain links TRBV29-1 with TRBJ2-1; perhaps TRBD1 as D (5 bases). Germline V gives CDR1 SQVTM, CDR2 ANQGSEA. The V end was cut by 6 bases, the J end by 7 bases, with 22 bases between. This CDR3 region has 15 residues. The CDR3 DNA sequence: TGCAGCGTCGAGCCGCCATCGGTGGGGCGGAATGAGCAGTTCTTC. It yields the protein CSVEPPSVGRNEQFF.

At least ten counts were recorded for this clonotype. The genes are TRBV7-2 and TRBJ2-2; maybe TRBD2 (7 bases). Trimming removed 5 bases at V and 4 bases at J, with 14 bases between. The length of the CDR3 is 15 residues. The germline gives CDR1 SGHTA, CDR2 FQGNSA. CDR3 sequence: CASSRGGGPTGELFF. The CDR3 bases are TGTGCCAGCAGCCGAGGGGGAGGGCCCACCGGGGAGCTGTTTTTT.

This clonotype was detected a few times. The chain has TRBV11-2 and TRBJ2-3; 10 bases fit TRBD1. The CDR3 sequence is 16 residues long. Germline V lookup: CDR1 SGHAT, CDR2 FQNNGV. Trimming cost V 5 bases and J 4 bases; bases outside gene matches: 9. DNA of the CDR3: TGTGCCAGCAGCCTATCCCGGGACAGGGGTTCAGATACGCAGTATTTT. Its protein product is CASSLSRDRGSDTQYF. Complete variable domain (other parts from reference TRBV11-2 and TRBJ2-3): EAGVAQSPRYKIIEKRQSVAFWCNPISGHATLYWYQQILGQGPKLLIQFQNNGVVDDSQLPKDRFSAERLKGVDSTLKIQPAKLEDSAVYLCASSLSRDRGSDTQYFGPGTRLTVL.

This clonotype appeared many times. This chain connects TRBV5-6 to TRBJ2-1, with a possible D match to TRBD2 (5 bases). Trimming shortened V by 2 bases and J by 7 bases, and 16 bases separated the two germline ends. Germline assignment: CDR1 SGHDT and CDR2 YYEEEE. The CDR3 runs to 15 residues. CDR3 amino acids: CASSLVSRSGNEQFF. The DNA for the CDR3 is TGTGCCAGCAGCTTAGTATCACGGTCGGGGAATGAGCAGTTCTTC.

This clonotype has at least ten counts. This chain joins TRBV5-1 and TRBJ2-5; TRBD2 might be the D (5 bases). The CDR3 covers 13 residues. The V gene's germline CDR1 is SGHRS and CDR2 YFSETQ. Trimming took off 4 bases at V and 8 bases at J, with 15 bases between the two ends. The CDR3, as DNA: TGCGCCAGCAGCCTTAAGGAGGCGGAAACCCAGTACTTC. Protein: CASSLKEAETQYF.

The rearrangement links TRBV7-9 to TRBJ2-7; unclear D gene. Germline CDR1 and CDR2: SEHNR and FQNEAQ (reference sequence). V lost 5 bases and J lost 3, with 11 bases in between. The CDR3 is made up of 13 amino acids. Written as DNA, the CDR3 is TGTGCCAGCAGCCATCCGGACGACTACGAGCAGTACGTC. Its protein product is CASSHPDDYEQYV.

The sample holds a few counts of this clonotype. The chain links TRBV7-9 to TRBJ2-7; 14 bases are shared with TRBD2. This CDR3 is built from 16 residues. J lost 4 bases, V lost 5 bases, and 7 bases had no gene match. The germline CDR1 and CDR2 sequences are SEHNR and FQNEAQ (reference sequence). The CDR3 loop reads CASSPTSGRARYEQYF. CDR3 nucleotide sequence: TGTGCCAGCAGCCCGACTAGCGGGAGGGCCCGTTACGAGCAGTACTTC.

This clonotype came up once. This may be a read error, as it is one base from a much larger clone. No conserved phenylalanine or tryptophan ends this CDR3, so it is likely a read error. The chain has TRBV20-1 and TRBJ1-2, with D unclear. This CDR3 is 10 amino acids long. Germline-derived CDR1 and CDR2 are DFQATT and SNEGSKA (reference sequence). The CDR3 DNA is TGCAGTGCCAGAGGCTATGGCTACACCTCC. This gives the protein CSARGYGYTS.

This clonotype appeared a few times. The rearrangement links TRBV6-2 or TRBV6-3 to TRBJ1-1; 8 positions match TRBD1. V lost 4 bases to trimming and J lost 0 bases; unmatched junction nucleotides: 7. The length of the CDR3 is 16 residues. Per the germline V gene, CDR1 is MNHEY and CDR2 is SVGEGT. CDR3 protein: CASSFRQGRMNTEAFF. CDR3 DNA: TGTGCCAGCAGTTTCAGACAGGGGAGAATGAACACTGAAGCTTTCTTT.

This clonotype has just a few counts. The V and J genes are TRBV12-3 or TRBV12-4 and TRBJ1-1; D gene ambiguous. The length of the CDR3 is 14 residues. Trimming removed 5 bases from V and 9 bases from J, with 19 bases in between. The CDR3 DNA sequence: TGTGCCAGCAGTCGGGCCGGGAGGTATCTGAAAGCTTTCTTT. It encodes CASSRAGRYLKAFF.

This clonotype was counted ten times or more. The genes are TRBV30 and TRBJ2-1; D ambiguous. The CDR3 extends over 10 amino acids. CDR1 and CDR2 (germline): GTSNPN, SVGIG (reference sequence). With 5 bases removed from V and 7 bases from J, the gap between germline ends came to 6 bases. The CDR3 coding sequence is TGTGCCTGGGCAATAAATGAGCAGTTCTTC. Protein product: CAWAINEQFF.

Many counts were recorded for this clonotype. The gene calls are TRBV29-1 and TRBJ2-3; the match to TRBD2 covers 8 bases. From germline, CDR1 is SQVTM and CDR2 ANQGSEA. After removal of 6 bases from V and 5 bases from J, the junction contained 4 bases not matched to a gene. CDR3 length: 12 amino acids. The CDR3 is CSVETSGDTQYF. DNA of the CDR3: TGCAGCGTAGAAACTAGCGGAGATACGCAGTATTTT.

The genes are TRBV11-2 and TRBJ2-3, with D tentatively TRBD1 (5 bases). This CDR3 spans 15 amino acids. Germline-derived CDR1 and CDR2 are SGHAT and FQNNGV. The V and J ends lost 0 bases and 6 bases respectively, with 13 bases between them. CDR3 nucleotides: TGTGCCAGCAGCTTAGATGTTTCGACAGTTGATACGCAGTATTTT. Translated, it gives CASSLDVSTVDTQYF.

This clonotype was counted many times. V is TRBV12-3 or TRBV12-4 and J is TRBJ2-7; 7 positions match TRBD1. V was clipped by 7 bases and J by 6 bases; unmatched bases: 12. The CDR3 is made up of 14 amino acids. CDR3 DNA sequence: TGTGCCAGCAAAATGACAGGGTTGATAGGCGAGCAGTACTTC. Its translation is CASKMTGLIGEQYF.

The V gene is TRBV4-3, the J gene TRBJ2-3, with D perhaps TRBD1 (6 bases). CDR1 is LGHNA and CDR2 is YSLEER in the germline V gene. V dropped 0 bases and J dropped 2 bases, with 18 bases sitting between them. The CDR3 loop spans 18 amino acids. The CDR3 nucleotides read TGCGCCAGCAGCCAAGAGAAGGGGGATCCGGGGTTCACAGATACGCAGTATTTT. It encodes CASSQEKGDPGFTDTQYF.

The rearrangement uses TRBV7-9 and TRBJ1-5, with D maybe TRBD1 (6 bases). Germline lookup yields CDR1 SEHNR and CDR2 FQNEAQ (reference sequence). The germline V and J ends were trimmed by 1 base and 7 bases, with 11 bases remaining between them. This CDR3 spans 14 amino acids. The CDR3 sequence: CASSLVAGEQPQHF. In DNA form, the CDR3 reads TGTGCCAGCAGCTTAGTTGCAGGGGAGCAGCCCCAGCATTTT.

This clonotype has more than one count but fewer than ten. The genes are TRBV19 and TRBJ2-2, with TRBD2 as a possible D gene (6 bases). CDR1 LNHDA and CDR2 SQIVND come from the germline V gene (reference sequence). V lost 7 bases, J lost 2 bases, and 17 bases lay in between. The CDR3 totals 16 residues. The CDR3 spells CASKFRSGPNTGELFF. The CDR3 DNA sequence: TGTGCCAGTAAGTTCCGAAGCGGGCCTAACACCGGGGAGCTGTTTTTT.

On this clonotype: Relative to the germline gene, one junction end is altered; a read error may explain this. The V call is TRBV7-9, the J call TRBJ2-3; 14 bases align to TRBD2. Germline lookup yields CDR1 SEHNR and CDR2 FQNEAQ (reference sequence). The CDR3 is made up of 15 amino acids. The CDR3 coding sequence is TGTGCCAGCAGACGACTAGCGGGAGGGATAGATTCGCAGTATTTT. It is translated as CASRRLAGGIDSQYF.